This TCR beta chain was profiled in a study of T cells after yellow fever vaccination. Findings and caveats of the study: A limited proportion of clonotypes was detected within both the CD4 and CD8 compartments. FACS-sorted repertoires could contain abundant clonotypes contaminating from the bulk population. By day 5 rather than day 15, the secondary response had peaked, though it was weaker.

About this clonotype itself: What it binds is not known.

For TCR, cDNA came from 5'RACE template switching, which added a universal primer site and UMIs. TCRdb re-called the 5' RACE reads with MiXCR, one entry per CDR3 protein. The sample yields 610,000 or so distinct CDR3 sequences, 12% seen once. The CDR3 is 15 amino acids. Germline loops: CDR1 MNHEY, CDR2 SVGEGT. Trimming cost V 2 bases and J 3 bases, with 12 bases left between them. The receptor comes from a man under 40 who received the YFV17D yellow fever vaccine. Sequenced material: PBMCs, taken on the day of the yellow fever booster vaccination. V gene TRBV6-2 or TRBV6-3 combines with J gene TRBJ2-3, with D uncertain. CDR3 sequence (DNA): TGTGCCAGCAGTTACCGAGGTGCTAGAACAGATACGCAGTATTTT. Amino acid sequence: CASSYRGARTDTQYF.